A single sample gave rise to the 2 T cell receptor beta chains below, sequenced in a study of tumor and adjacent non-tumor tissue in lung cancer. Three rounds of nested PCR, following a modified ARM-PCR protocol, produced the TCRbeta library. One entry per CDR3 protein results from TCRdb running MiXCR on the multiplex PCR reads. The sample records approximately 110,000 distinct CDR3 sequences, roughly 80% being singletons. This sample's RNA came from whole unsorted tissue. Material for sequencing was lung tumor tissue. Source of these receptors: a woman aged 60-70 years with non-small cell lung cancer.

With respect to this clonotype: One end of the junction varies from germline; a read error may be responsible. CDR3 residues: CACSLGEAGVMYF. Written as DNA, the CDR3 is TGTGCCTGCAGTCTAGGGGAGGCGGGAGTTATGTATTTT. This chain uses TRBV6-5 with TRBJ2-3; 7 nucleotides agree with TRBD2. Germline-derived CDR1 and CDR2 are MNHEY and SVGAGI. The CDR3 totals 13 residues.

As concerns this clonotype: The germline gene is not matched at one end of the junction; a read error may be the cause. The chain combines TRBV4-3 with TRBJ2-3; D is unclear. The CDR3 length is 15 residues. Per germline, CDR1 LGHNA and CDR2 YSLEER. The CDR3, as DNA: TGCGGCAGCAGCCAAGAGAGCAGGAGAGCAGATACGCAGTATTTT. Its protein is CGSSQESRRADTQYF.